The 16 T cell receptor beta chains given below trace back to one sample, sequenced in a study of blood T cell repertoires in COVID-19. Only in-frame clones appear in the TCRdb table, and some are missing; sequencing was by immunoSEQ multiplex PCR. The sample contains about 180,000 clones, 75% to 90% of which appear only once. Sequencing was carried out using peripheral blood. These receptors all stem from a man aged 60-69 years with acute or convalescent COVID-19.

The rearrangement links TRBV12-3 or TRBV12-4 to TRBJ1-5, with D perhaps matching TRBD1 (5 bases). The length of the CDR3 is 13 residues. Trimming stripped 8 bases from V and 3 bases from J, with 11 bases between. The CDR3, as DNA: TGTGCCAGCCAGGGTGCCTTCAATCAGCCCCAGCATTTT. The encoded protein is CASQGAFNQPQHF.

This clone was picked up one time. The V gene is TRBV11-2, the J gene TRBJ2-4, with D perhaps TRBD2 (5 bases). Germline CDR1 is SGHAT and CDR2 is FQNNGV. There are 14 residues in the CDR3. Trimming left V 2 bases short and J 3 bases short, with 8 bases between. The CDR3 protein is CASSLRGNKNIQYF. For the CDR3, the DNA is TGTGCCAGCAGCTTACGAGGGAACAAAAACATTCAGTACTTC.

The rearrangement joins TRBV5-1 to TRBJ2-7; D is possibly TRBD2 (5 bases). Per germline, CDR1 SGHRS and CDR2 YFSETQ. The CDR3 totals 14 residues. V was cut by 2 bases and J by 3 bases, with 12 bases left in between. The CDR3 sequence is CASSFTAGSYEQYF. The CDR3 bases are TGCGCCAGCAGCTTTACGGCGGGCAGCTACGAGCAGTACTTC.

This clone has only a few counts. V is TRBV28 and J is TRBJ2-7, with TRBD2 matching over 8 bases. Looked up from germline, CDR1 is MDHEN and CDR2 is SYDVKM. This CDR3 comprises 15 residues. The V gene end was trimmed by 5 bases and the J gene end by 2 bases; junction bases not matched to a gene: 8. This CDR3 is CASSAPGTRAYEQYF. The CDR3 DNA sequence: TGTGCCAGCAGTGCCCCCGGGACTAGGGCCTACGAGCAGTACTTC.

The V gene is TRBV28, the J gene TRBJ2-2; D not resolved. The germline V gene encodes CDR1 MDHEN and CDR2 SYDVKM. CDR3 size: 13 residues. V dropped 5 bases and J dropped 0 bases, with 4 bases sitting between them. CDR3 in DNA: TGTGCCAGCAGTCCCACGAACACCGGGGAGCTGTTTTTT. It specifies CASSPTNTGELFF.

The chain is built from TRBV11-2 and TRBJ2-3; possible D gene TRBD1, 7 bases. The CDR3 length is 15 residues. Germline CDR1 reads SGHAT; CDR2 reads FQNNGV. The V end lost 3 bases, the J end lost 6 bases, and 16 bases lay between the germline ends. This CDR3 reads CASSFWVQGRDTQYF. The CDR3 coding sequence is TGTGCCAGCAGCTTTTGGGTACAGGGGAGGGATACGCAGTATTTT. The whole variable domain, remainder taken from reference TRBV11-2 and TRBJ2-3, is EAGVAQSPRYKIIEKRQSVAFWCNPISGHATLYWYQQILGQGPKLLIQFQNNGVVDDSQLPKDRFSAERLKGVDSTLKIQPAKLEDSAVYLCASSFWVQGRDTQYFGPGTRLTVL.

This clone occurred once. This chain links TRBV19 with TRBJ1-1; D call uncertain. The V gene's germline CDR1 is LNHDA and CDR2 SQIVND (reference sequence). This CDR3 has 13 amino acids. V lost 2 bases and J 1 base, leaving 5 bases between the germline ends. The CDR3 DNA sequence: TGTGCCAGTAGTATACAGAAGAACACTGAAGCTTTCTTT. The encoded protein is CASSIQKNTEAFF.

This clone has just one count. The J gene is TRBJ2-1, the V gene TRBV11-2; the match to TRBD2 covers 11 bases. J gave up 7 bases and V 5 bases, and 7 bases lay outside the gene matches. The germline gives CDR1 SGHAT, CDR2 FQNNGV. This CDR3 has 15 residues. The CDR3 DNA sequence: TGTGCCAGCAGCGCCACTAGCGGGAGAACAAATGAGCAGTTCTTC. Encoded protein: CASSATSGRTNEQFF.

The chain couples TRBV3-1 (or the pseudogene TRBV3-2) to TRBJ2-7, with D possibly TRBD2 on 6 matching bases. CDR1 LGHDT and CDR2 YNNKEL come from the germline V gene (reference sequence). The V and J ends lost 5 bases and 0 bases respectively, with 14 bases between them. The CDR3 is 15 amino acids. CDR3 residues: CASSTTSRDSYEQYF. As DNA, the CDR3 is TGTGCCAGCAGCACGACATCGCGGGACTCCTACGAGCAGTACTTC.

The CDR3 sequence is CASSQGTGGPETQYF. CDR3 in DNA: TGTGCCAGCAGCCAAGGGACAGGGGGTCCGGAGACCCAGTACTTC. V gene TRBV14 combines with J gene TRBJ2-5; 10 nucleotides match TRBD1. The CDR3 totals 15 residues. From germline, CDR1 is SGHDN and CDR2 FVKESK. J lost 5 bases, V lost 1 base, and 4 bases had no gene match. The variable domain in full, with the rest retrieved from reference TRBV14 and TRBJ2-5, is EAGVTQFPSHSVIEKGQTVTLRCDPISGHDNLYWYRRVMGKEIKFLLHFVKESKQDESGMPNNRFLAERTGGTYSTLKVQPAELEDSGVYFCASSQGTGGPETQYFGPGTRLLVL.

This clone was seen a single time. The genes are TRBV7-8 and TRBJ1-1; no clear D. The CDR3 spans 13 residues. Trimming took 2 bases from V and 1 from J, leaving 5 bases between them. Germline V gene sequence: CDR1 SGHVS, CDR2 FQNEAQ. CDR3 nucleotide sequence: TGTGCCAGCAGCTTAAGCCAGAACACTGAAGCTTTCTTT. It specifies CASSLSQNTEAFF.

The gene calls are TRBV5-4 and TRBJ2-2; 9 bases fit TRBD2. CDR1 SGHNT and CDR2 YYREEE come from the germline V gene (reference sequence). The CDR3 length is 16 residues. V was clipped by 3 bases and J by 0 bases; unmatched bases: 3. CDR3 nucleotides: TGTGCCAGCAGCTACGCTAGCGGGACGAACACCGGGGAGCTGTTTTTT. Residues: CASSYASGTNTGELFF.

V is TRBV19 and J is TRBJ2-5; the match to TRBD2 covers 8 bases. After removal of 1 base from V and 4 bases from J, the junction contained 5 bases not matched to a gene. Looked up from germline, CDR1 is LNHDA and CDR2 is SQIVND (reference sequence). The CDR3 runs to 15 residues. Here the CDR3 reads CASSIAGGPGETQYF. Written as DNA, the CDR3 is TGTGCCAGTAGTATAGCGGGAGGGCCCGGAGAGACCCAGTACTTC.

The V gene is TRBV28, the J gene TRBJ1-2; 11 nucleotides match TRBD1. V was clipped by 5 bases and J by 10 bases; unmatched bases: 12. Germline V gives CDR1 MDHEN, CDR2 SYDVKM. The CDR3 is 15 residues long. This chain's CDR3 is CASSVEFRTGGTYTF. For the CDR3, the DNA is TGTGCCAGCAGTGTCGAGTTTCGGACAGGGGGCACCTACACCTTC.

The chain employs TRBV6-5 and TRBJ2-7; TRBD1 matches at 9 bases. The germline V gene encodes CDR1 MNHEY and CDR2 SVGAGI. The CDR3 runs 13 residues. Germline trimming cut 6 bases from V and 3 bases from J; bases unmatched to any gene: 3. CDR3 bases: TGTGCCAGCAGGGGGACAGGGAGCTACGAGCAGTACTTC. This gives the protein CASRGTGSYEQYF.

This clone was counted only a few times. The J gene is TRBJ1-6, the V gene TRBV9, with TRBD1 matching over 10 bases. This CDR3 is built from 14 residues. J was trimmed by 9 bases and V by 4 bases; bases with no gene match: 4. Germline assignment: CDR1 SGDLS and CDR2 YYNGEE. This CDR3 reads CASSPGQGGSPLHF. CDR3 DNA: TGTGCCAGCAGCCCCGGACAGGGGGGTTCACCCCTCCACTTT.